This T cell receptor (beta chain) was sequenced during a study of blood T cell repertoires in COVID-19. The method was immunoSEQ multiplex PCR; TCRdb's version includes in-frame clones alone and lacks a portion of them. The sample has over 70,000 clones; about 80% are singletons. Germline-derived CDR1 and CDR2 are SGHRS and YFSETQ. The CDR3 sequence is 15 residues long. Between the trimmed V and J ends, which lost 0 bases and 2 bases, there was a span of 11 bases. This TCR derives from a man between 65 and 85 years old with acute or convalescent COVID-19. The sample taken for sequencing was peripheral blood. J is TRBJ1-1 and V is TRBV5-1; no clear D. The CDR3 coding sequence is TGCGCCAGCAGCTTGGAGGGTGCGGGCAACACTGAAGCTTTCTTT. Its translation: CASSLEGAGNTEAFF.